This section outlines one T cell receptor beta chain sequence together with its context. What it recognizes is unknown. Produced via immunoSEQ multiplex PCR; TCRdb's table is partial and in-frame only. The repertoire holds around 13,000 clones, with about 80% as singletons. This CDR3 comprises 14 residues. CDR1 and CDR2 from the germline V gene are SGHAT and FQNNGV. Trimming cost V 3 bases and J 7 bases; bases outside gene matches: 7. This entry is derived from a study of T cells after posttransplantation cyclophosphamide. Study-level results: Blood and skin or GI T cell repertoires showed limited TRB overlap.

The sequenced sample was memory CD4+ T cells sorted from PBMCs. This chain links TRBV11-2 with TRBJ2-7; TRBD1 aligns across 9 bases. The TCR comes from a man between 45 and 60 years old in good health, CMV-negative, and a related stem cell transplant donor. DNA of the CDR3: TGTGCCAGCAGCTTCACGGGGACAGGGCTTGAGCAGTACTTC. Amino acid sequence: CASSFTGTGLEQYF. The complete variable domain, with remaining parts taken from reference TRBV11-2 and TRBJ2-7, reads EAGVAQSPRYKIIEKRQSVAFWCNPISGHATLYWYQQILGQGPKLLIQFQNNGVVDDSQLPKDRFSAERLKGVDSTLKIQPAKLEDSAVYLCASSFTGTGLEQYFGPGTRLTVT.